The present T cell receptor (beta chain) was sequenced within a study of response to subunit inactivated influenza vaccine. This clonotype was recorded at least ten times. The germline V and J ends were trimmed by 5 bases and 2 bases, with 8 bases remaining between them. CDR1 and CDR2 from the germline V gene are SGHVS and FNYEAQ. The CDR3 totals 13 residues. TCRdb fed the RT-PCR reads into MiXCR, producing one record per CDR3 protein. This sample carries more than 700,000 distinct CDR3 sequences, 20% to 25% of them seen once, and the ten largest clones take roughly 10%. Sequenced here: PBMCs from blood, sampled around 5 days after vaccination. This receptor was identified in a man over 45 who received an inactivated influenza vaccine. The chain has TRBV7-6 and TRBJ2-3; a possible D gene is TRBD1 (5 bases). CDR3 in DNA: TGTGCCAGCAGCCCAGGGAACACAGATACGCAGTATTTT. This codes for CASSPGNTDTQYF.